Sequencing of this T cell receptor beta chain was carried out in a study of identifying expanded T cells in peripheral blood. V was trimmed by 3 bases and J by 2 bases, leaving 7 bases between them. The CDR3 totals 13 residues. CDR1 and CDR2 (germline): ENHRY, SYGVKD. Using immunoSEQ multiplex PCR, the repertoire was profiled, and TCRdb retains in-frame clones only, with some absent. The table has fewer than 110,000 clones, 70% to 90% seen once. To note about this clone: Its antigen is as yet unknown.

Study observations and caveats: Variance in clone template counts between approximately 2-week samples significantly increased with total template count across all healthy donors. Technical replicates showed around 1.2 changed clones; approximately 2 weeks roughly 15; four weeks 19.

Healthy donors had no documented immune events, such as infections, while sampled. The clonotype originates from a person aged 18 to 70 in good health. The rearrangement links TRBV10-3 to TRBJ1-2, with D possibly being TRBD1 (6 bases). Sequencing was performed on blood. The CDR3 DNA is TGTGCCATCAGTGAAGGACAGAACTATGGCTACACCTTC. It translates to CAISEGQNYGYTF.